The clone carrying this T cell receptor (beta chain) was seen repeatedly, ten times or more. Its specificity is not known. J gave up 5 bases and V 11 bases, and 8 bases lay outside the gene matches. The CDR3 has 13 residues. Germline CDR1 MNHNS, CDR2 SASEGT. Time point given: persistent/refractory GD, antithyroid drugs over 5 years with positive TRAb. PBMC RNA was the source of the TCR library. These data are taken from a study of regulatory T cells in long-lasting Graves disease. The study's findings and limits: New patients shared some 980 public clonotypes, and persistent patients shared more, with about 2,500. Under persistent disease, TRBV28, TRBJ1-2 and TRBJ2-5 were used preferentially.

Building of the TCR beta libraries involved iRepertoire HTBI primers and Arm-PCR of CDR3 regions. TCRdb reprocessed the multiplex PCR reads with MiXCR, giving one entry per CDR3 protein. The sample gives 450,000 or so distinct CDR3 sequences, about 20% of which show up once; about an eighth is in the top ten. The chain employs TRBV6-1 and TRBJ2-5; TRBD1 aligns across 10 bases. The origin of this receptor is a female donor with Graves disease. The sequencing here drew on peripheral blood mononuclear cells (PBMCs), taken when the disease was refractory, from a patient treated with antithyroid drugs. The CDR3 coding sequence is TGTGCCGCCAGACAGGGGGCAGAGGAGACCCAGTACTTC. Translating gives CAARQGAEETQYF.